These 8 T cell receptor beta chains came from one sample sequenced in a study of blood T cell repertoires in COVID-19. Sequencing was performed with immunoSEQ multiplex PCR; in TCRdb, only in-frame clones are kept and a portion is missing. The table lists some 350,000 clones, 80% to 90% of them singletons. The sample was PBMCs or T cells enriched from blood (not recorded which). Source of these receptors: a man in his thirties or forties who had recovered from COVID-19.

This chain links TRBV24-1 with TRBJ2-5; 7 nucleotides match TRBD1. After removal of 4 bases from V and 2 bases from J, the junction contained 3 bases not matched to a gene. Germline V gene lookup returns CDR1 KGHDR and CDR2 SFDVKD. The CDR3 sequence is 14 residues long. CDR3 coding DNA: TGTGCCACCAGTGAACCGGGACAGCAAGAGACCCAGTACTTC. Its protein product is CATSEPGQQETQYF.

J is TRBJ2-1 and V is TRBV28; 9 bases map to TRBD1. The CDR3 length is 12 residues. The trim removed 8 bases at V and 9 bases at J, leaving 5 bases unmatched. Germline CDR1 reads MDHEN; CDR2 reads SYDVKM. The DNA of the CDR3 is TGTGCCAGCGGGGACAGGGTTCGTGAGCAGTTCTTC. Amino acids: CASGDRVREQFF.

The chain combines TRBV28 with TRBJ2-7; 10 positions agree with TRBD1. The V segment lost 4 bases and the J segment 4 bases; nucleotides outside the gene matches: 1. Germline V CDR1 and CDR2: MDHEN, SYDVKM. The CDR3 loop spans 13 amino acids. Here the CDR3 reads CASSWTGGYEQYF. The CDR3, as DNA: TGTGCCAGCAGTTGGACAGGGGGTTACGAGCAGTACTTC.

V is TRBV19 and J is TRBJ2-7; no firm D call. Germline CDR1 reads LNHDA; CDR2 reads SQIVND (reference sequence). CDR3 size: 14 residues. V was trimmed by 1 base and J by 5 bases, leaving 12 bases between them. For the CDR3, the DNA is TGTGCCAGTAGTATAGGGTTACCCACTGACGAGCAGTACTTC. Translating gives CASSIGLPTDEQYF.

This chain connects TRBV19 to TRBJ1-1; D gene ambiguous. The CDR3 length is 13 residues. Germline-derived CDR1 and CDR2 are LNHDA and SQIVND (reference sequence). The V gene lost 5 bases and the J gene lost 1 base, with 8 bases spanning the gap. This CDR3 is CASSLTRNTEAFF. The CDR3 DNA sequence: TGTGCCAGTAGTCTTACAAGGAACACTGAAGCTTTCTTT.

The chain couples TRBV5-5 to TRBJ2-7, with 9 bases identical to TRBD1. Germline V gene sequence: CDR1 SGHKS, CDR2 YYEKEE (reference sequence). The CDR3 extends over 13 amino acids. V shed 5 bases, J shed 7 bases, and the junction held 7 bases outside the gene matches. CDR3 nucleotides: TGTGCCAGCAGTACCGGGACAGGGAAAGAGCAGTACTTC. Translation: CASSTGTGKEQYF.

The chain combines TRBV10-3 with TRBJ1-5; 7 positions match TRBD1. There are 14 residues in the CDR3. Looked up from germline, CDR1 is ENHRY and CDR2 is SYGVKD. The junction had 8 bases not matched to a gene; V was cut back by 7 bases and J by 5 bases. For the CDR3, the DNA is TGTGCCATCACCCCCGGGACAGTGGATCAGCCCCAGCATTTT. Protein: CAITPGTVDQPQHF.

The chain's CDR3 is CASSLAAGRNQPQHF. In DNA form, the CDR3 reads TGCGCCAGCAGCTTGGCGGCAGGGCGCAATCAGCCCCAGCATTTT. The chain has TRBV5-1 and TRBJ1-5; a weak D match, TRBD1 (5 bases). V was trimmed by 0 bases and J by 2 bases, leaving 9 bases between them. Germline CDR1 is SGHRS and CDR2 is YFSETQ. The CDR3 is made up of 15 amino acids.